The T cell receptor beta chain under discussion was sequenced for a study of cytomegalovirus exposure and HLA in healthy donors. The PCR had 60 Vbeta and 13 Jbeta primers. Method: immunoSEQ multiplex PCR; TCRdb's copy keeps in-frame clones and lacks some. The sample lists 150,000 to 200,000 clones; 78% were seen once. Material: PBMCs. The source is a woman between 40 and 55 years old in good health and CMV-seropositive.

The CDR3 loop is CSVQGKGEQFF. The DNA of the CDR3 is TGCAGCGTGCAGGGAAAGGGTGAGCAGTTCTTC. The chain couples TRBV29-1 to TRBJ2-1, with a possible D match to TRBD1 (5 bases). V was clipped by 6 bases and J by 9 bases, with 12 bases between them. There are 11 residues in the CDR3. CDR1 and CDR2 (germline): SQVTM, ANQGSEA.